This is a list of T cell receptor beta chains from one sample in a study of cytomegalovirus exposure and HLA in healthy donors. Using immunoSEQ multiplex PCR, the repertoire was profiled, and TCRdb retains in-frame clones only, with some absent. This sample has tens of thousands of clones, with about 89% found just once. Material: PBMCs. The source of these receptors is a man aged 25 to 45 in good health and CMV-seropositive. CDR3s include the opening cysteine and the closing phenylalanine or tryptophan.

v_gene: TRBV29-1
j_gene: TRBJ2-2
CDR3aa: CSVDVQGAGELFF

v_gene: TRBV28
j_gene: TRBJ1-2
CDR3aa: CASSLSGQGRGGYTF

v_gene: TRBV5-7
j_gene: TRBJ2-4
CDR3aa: CASRLPEGGLGAKNIQYF

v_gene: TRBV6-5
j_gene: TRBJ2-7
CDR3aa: CASSPRASGSYEQYF

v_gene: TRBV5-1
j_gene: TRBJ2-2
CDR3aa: CASSRYSGGNTGELFF

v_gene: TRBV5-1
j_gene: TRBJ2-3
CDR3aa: CASSLGSGDTQYF

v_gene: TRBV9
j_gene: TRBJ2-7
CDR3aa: CASSVEPQGAVHEQYF

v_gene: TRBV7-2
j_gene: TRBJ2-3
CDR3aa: CASSRRGASTDTQYF

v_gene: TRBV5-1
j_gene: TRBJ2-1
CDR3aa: CASSSDSAGYNEQFF

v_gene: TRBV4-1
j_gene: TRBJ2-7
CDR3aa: CASSQRTGTTYEQYF

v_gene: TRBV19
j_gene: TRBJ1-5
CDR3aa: CASNAGLSNQPQHF

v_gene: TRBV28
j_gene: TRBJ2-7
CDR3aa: CASSGTSGTYEQYF

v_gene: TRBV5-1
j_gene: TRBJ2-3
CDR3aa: CASSRSGRGTDTQYF

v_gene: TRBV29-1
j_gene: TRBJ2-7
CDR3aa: CSVEDAESSYEQYF

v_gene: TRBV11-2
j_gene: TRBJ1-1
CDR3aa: CASSADSVNTEAFF

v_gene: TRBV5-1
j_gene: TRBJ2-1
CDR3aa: CASSFYSAPEQFF

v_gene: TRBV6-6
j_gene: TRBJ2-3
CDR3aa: CASSSEDYRADTQYF

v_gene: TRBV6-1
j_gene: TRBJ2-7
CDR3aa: CASRDTLTYEQYF

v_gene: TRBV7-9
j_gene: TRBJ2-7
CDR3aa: CASSLLAAGTTSYEQYF

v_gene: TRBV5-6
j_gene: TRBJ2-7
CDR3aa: CASSLLRGYEQYF

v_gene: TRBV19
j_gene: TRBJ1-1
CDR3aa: CASSIWAQAFF

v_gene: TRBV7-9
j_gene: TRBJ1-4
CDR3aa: CASSFGAGANEKLFF

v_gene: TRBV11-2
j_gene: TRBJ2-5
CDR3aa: CASSFRGSGETQYF

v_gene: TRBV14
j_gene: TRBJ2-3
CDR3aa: CASSQDGFGTQYF

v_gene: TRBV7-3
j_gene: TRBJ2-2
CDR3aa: CASSISPGQTGELFF

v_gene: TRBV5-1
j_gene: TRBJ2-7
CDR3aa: CASSYRRGADEQYF

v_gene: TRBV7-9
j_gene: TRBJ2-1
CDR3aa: CASSPTLRNEQFF

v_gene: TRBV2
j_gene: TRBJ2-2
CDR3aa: CASRPGLAGTGELFF

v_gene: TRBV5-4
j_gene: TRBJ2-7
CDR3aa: CASSSFDRGSSALYEQYF

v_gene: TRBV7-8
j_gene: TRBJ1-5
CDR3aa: CASSLRPGQFENSNQPQHF

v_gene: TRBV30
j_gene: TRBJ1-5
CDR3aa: CAWRGGVGQPQHF

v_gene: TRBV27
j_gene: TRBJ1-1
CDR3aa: CASSPRGLIAEAFF

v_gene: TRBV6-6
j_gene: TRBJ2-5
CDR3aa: CASRKTSGSETQYF

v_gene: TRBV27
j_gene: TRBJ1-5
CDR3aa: CASRALQGAWGSSNQPQHF

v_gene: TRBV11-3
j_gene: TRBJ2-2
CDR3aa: CASSFRTGRGDGELFF

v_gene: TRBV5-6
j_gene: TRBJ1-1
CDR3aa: CASSLNQGYTEAFF

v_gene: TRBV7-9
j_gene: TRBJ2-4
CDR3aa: CASSRTTARAKNIQYF

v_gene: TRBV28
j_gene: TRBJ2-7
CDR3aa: CATGGTGYSEQYF

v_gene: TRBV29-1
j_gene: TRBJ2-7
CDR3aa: CSGNRLASSYEQYF

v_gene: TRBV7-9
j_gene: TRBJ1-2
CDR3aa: CASSPTHSGVYGYTF

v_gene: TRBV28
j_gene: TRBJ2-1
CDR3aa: CASSPTSGPSYNEQFF

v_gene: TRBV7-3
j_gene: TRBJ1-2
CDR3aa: CASSPAGTEAGYTF

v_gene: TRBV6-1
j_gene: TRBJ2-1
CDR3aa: CASSESEVTSRTRGQFF

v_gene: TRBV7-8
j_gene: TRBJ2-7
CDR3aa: CASSFQGSYEQYF